Below, 5 T cell receptor beta chains from the same sample are listed, as sequenced in a study of shared clonotypes between healthy human individuals. TCRdb's table, derived via immunoSEQ multiplex PCR, lists solely in-frame clones and lacks some. Of more than 600,000 clones in the sample, about 92% are singletons; the top ten hold nearly 25%. CD8 cells regarded as naive lacked CD45RO, were positively chosen for CCR7, and omitted terminally differentiated effector memory CD45RA+ cells. Sequenced sample: naive CD8+ T cells sorted from blood. The receptors were gathered from a man aged 25 to 40 in good health.

This chain connects TRBV11-2 to TRBJ1-1; TRBD1 agrees at 9 bases. This CDR3 has 14 residues. Trimming cost V 4 bases and J 2 bases; bases outside gene matches: 2. Germline CDR1 SGHAT, CDR2 FQNNGV. This chain's CDR3 is CASSWDRENTEAFF. The CDR3 coding sequence is TGTGCCAGCAGCTGGGACAGGGAAAACACTGAAGCTTTCTTT.

V and J are TRBV5-8 and TRBJ1-1; the D is unclear. There are 14 residues in the CDR3. Deletions cut 3 bases from V and 0 bases from J, with 9 bases between. The germline gives CDR1 SGHTS, CDR2 YDEGEE. The CDR3 spells CASSYADMNTEAFF. DNA of the CDR3: TGTGCCAGCAGCTATGCCGACATGAACACTGAAGCTTTCTTT.

The chain links TRBV19 to TRBJ2-1; D possibly corresponds to TRBD2 (6 bases). CDR3 size: 15 residues. Germline loops: CDR1 LNHDA, CDR2 SQIVND (reference sequence). With 5 bases removed from V and 0 bases from J, the gap between germline ends came to 11 bases. CDR3 region: CASSFGGSSYNEQFF. CDR3 coding DNA: TGTGCCAGTAGTTTTGGAGGGAGCTCCTACAATGAGCAGTTCTTC.

The genes are TRBV18 and TRBJ2-3, with TRBD2 matching over 10 bases. V lost 3 bases and J lost 7; bases outside the gene matches: 7. Germline CDR1 is KGHSH and CDR2 is LQKENI. There are 15 residues in the CDR3. In DNA form, the CDR3 reads TGTGCCAGCTCACCCCCCGGACTAGCGGAGTATACGCAGTATTTT. Protein product: CASSPPGLAEYTQYF.

This rearrangement joins TRBV10-2 to TRBJ1-1; D is unclear. The V gene lost 0 bases and the J gene lost 0 bases, with 5 bases spanning the gap. CDR3 length: 14 amino acids. CDR1 and CDR2 (germline): WSHSY, SAAADI. The DNA of the CDR3 is TGCGCCAGCAGTGAGTCGACGGTGAACACTGAAGCTTTCTTT. Translating gives CASSESTVNTEAFF.